The entry below gives a single TCR beta chain sequence along with its context. Antigen unknown. This specimen comes from a study of post-analysis software for immune sequencing data. General study points: Comparison of patients with controls showed about 5 TRBV segments more frequent in patients, TRBV5-6, TRBV5-1 and TRBV20-1 among them.

Unique-molecular-identifier-tagged TCR beta cDNA libraries were used. TCRdb fed the PCR reads into MiXCR, producing one record per CDR3 protein. Of roughly 540,000 distinct CDR3 sequences in the sample, about a third were seen once. Germline lookup yields CDR1 WSHSY and CDR2 SAAADI. The CDR3 runs to 14 residues. The clonotype originates from a girl aged 2 to 17 with multiple sclerosis. This chain connects TRBV10-2 to TRBJ2-5; a weak D match, TRBD1 (6 bases). Near its end, the DNA agrees better with TRBJ2-7, so the J call may be wrong. Sequencing used blood. In nucleotides, the CDR3 is TGCGCCAGCAGTGATCCCGGGGACAAAAGCGAGCAGTACTTC. Translated: CASSDPGDKSEQYF.